This T cell receptor beta chain stems from a study of vaccination effects on CD4 cells after COVID-19. This clone was counted once. Its matching antigen is unknown. Profiling relied on immunoSEQ multiplex PCR, and the TCRdb table lists in-frame clones only, not all of them. The sample gives 9,500 to 15,000 clones, approximately 75% of which show up once; 8% to 10% is in the top ten. The germline V and J ends were trimmed by 3 bases and 0 bases, with 6 bases remaining between them. This CDR3 has 15 residues. Germline CDR1 is MGHRA and CDR2 is YSYEKL. In the ViraFEST assay, antigen-specific CD4+ clonotypes were identified by expansion after peptide-pool stimulation. CD4+ T cell isolation took place after nine to eleven days of culture. The cohort was immunized with two doses of either the BNT162b2 or mRNA-1273 vaccine.

The chain is built from TRBV4-1 and TRBJ2-6, with D unclear. This clonotype originated in a human donor who received a COVID-19 vaccine. This specimen consisted of CD4+ T cells from PBMCs cultured with SARS-CoV-2 spike peptides, obtained after COVID-19 vaccination. CDR3 sequence reads: CASSQAASGANVLTF. In nucleotides, the CDR3 is TGCGCCAGCAGCCAGGCAGCCTCTGGGGCCAACGTCCTGACTTTC.